Sequencing of this T cell receptor (beta chain) was carried out in a study of blood T cell repertoires in COVID-19. Looking at the study overall: COVID-19 samples from acute and convalescent phases originated in the United States, Italy and Spain. In each case, the material was cDNA or gDNA derived from T cells, B-cell-depleted T cells, or PBMCs.

From germline, CDR1 is LNHNV and CDR2 YYDKDF (reference sequence). The V and J ends lost 1 base and 6 bases, in that order; junction bases with no gene match: 9. The CDR3 extends over 16 amino acids. Per the study methods: Reference gene primer amplification gave estimated nucleated cell counts. Here immunoSEQ multiplex PCR was the method, and the copy in TCRdb shows in-frame clones only, minus some. V and J calls and clone size are as listed in that table; D and trimming were resolved from the DNA. The sample holds fewer than 80,000 clones, 92% seen once. The chain joins TRBV15 to TRBJ1-5, with 7 bases fitting TRBD1. This clonotype originated in a human donor in a cohort sampled during active COVID-19. Sequenced sample: peripheral blood. CDR3 amino acids: CATSRVVGQVFQPQHF. The CDR3 DNA reads TGTGCCACCAGCAGAGTTGTTGGACAGGTGTTTCAGCCCCAGCATTTT.